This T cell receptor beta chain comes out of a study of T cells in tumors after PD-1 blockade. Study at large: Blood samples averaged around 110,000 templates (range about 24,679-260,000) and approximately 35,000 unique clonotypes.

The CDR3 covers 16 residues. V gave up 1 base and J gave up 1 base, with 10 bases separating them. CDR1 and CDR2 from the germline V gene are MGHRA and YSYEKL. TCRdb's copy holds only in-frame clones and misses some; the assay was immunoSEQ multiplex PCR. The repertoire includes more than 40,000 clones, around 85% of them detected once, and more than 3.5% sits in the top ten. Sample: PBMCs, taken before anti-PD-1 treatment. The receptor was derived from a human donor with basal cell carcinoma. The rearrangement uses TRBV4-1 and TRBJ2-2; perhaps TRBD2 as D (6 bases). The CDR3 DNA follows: TGCGCCAGCAGCCAAGGAGGAGGGCTGAACACCGGGGAGCTGTTTTTT. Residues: CASSQGGGLNTGELFF.